This T cell receptor beta chain came from a study of spatial heterogeneity in lung cancer. Background on the study: Detection of beta-chain sequences consistently exceeded that of alpha-chain sequences. Findings of the study overall: Around 7% of tumor T cells for alpha chains and around 13% for beta chains were estimated to be covered. Within tumors, counts of expanded alpha and beta TCRs tracked tumor mutation counts.

Time point described: sample taken at primary tumor resection. Unsorted tumor, nontumor lung tissue or cryopreserved PBMC supplied the whole RNA. This clonotype has a count of ten or more. As yet, its antigen is unknown. Being off target in a library aimed at alpha chains, this beta chain has a size of little meaning. A unique molecular identifier was carried by every single TCR cDNA molecule. One entry per CDR3 protein, called by TCRdb with MiXCR from the 5' RACE reads. The sample comprises about 8,100 distinct CDR3 sequences, roughly an eighth of which are singletons, and approximately 10% rests with the top ten. V lost 3 bases to trimming and J lost 3 bases, with 9 bases between them. Germline V CDR1 and CDR2: SGDLS, YYNGEE. The CDR3 consists of 14 residues.

The sample consisted of lung tumor tissue, taken at surgery. This receptor was taken from a male donor with early-stage non-small cell lung cancer. The chain recombines TRBV9 with TRBJ1-4; the D gene is possibly TRBD1 (5 bases). In DNA, the CDR3 is TGTGCCAGCAGCGAGGGGCGGGCTAATGAAAAACTGTTTTTT. Translated: CASSEGRANEKLFF.